This T cell receptor (beta chain) derives from a study of long-term antiretroviral therapy in people with HIV. Germline CDR1 is MNHNS and CDR2 is SASEGT. The CDR3 runs to 14 residues. With 6 bases clipped from V and 1 base from J, the junction kept 2 bases outside the gene matches. HIV-positive participants were all treated in the United States. Specimens carried roughly 0.9-11 million cryopreserved PBMC before DNA extraction. The assay used was immunoSEQ (version v3.0), run at survey level. The repertoire was sequenced with immunoSEQ multiplex PCR; TCRdb's copy has only in-frame clones and lacks some. Altogether under 40,000 clones are present, roughly 81% being singletons, with the ten largest covering 4.5% to 5%.

This material consisted of unsorted PBMCs, taken just over 2.7 years before starting antiretroviral therapy. The receptor's source is a woman in her twenties or thirties with HIV. J is TRBJ2-3 and V is TRBV6-1; TRBD2 agrees at 9 bases. CDR3 nucleotides: TGTGCCAGCAGCGTAGCGGGGGGCACAGATACGCAGTATTTT. Translating gives CASSVAGGTDTQYF.